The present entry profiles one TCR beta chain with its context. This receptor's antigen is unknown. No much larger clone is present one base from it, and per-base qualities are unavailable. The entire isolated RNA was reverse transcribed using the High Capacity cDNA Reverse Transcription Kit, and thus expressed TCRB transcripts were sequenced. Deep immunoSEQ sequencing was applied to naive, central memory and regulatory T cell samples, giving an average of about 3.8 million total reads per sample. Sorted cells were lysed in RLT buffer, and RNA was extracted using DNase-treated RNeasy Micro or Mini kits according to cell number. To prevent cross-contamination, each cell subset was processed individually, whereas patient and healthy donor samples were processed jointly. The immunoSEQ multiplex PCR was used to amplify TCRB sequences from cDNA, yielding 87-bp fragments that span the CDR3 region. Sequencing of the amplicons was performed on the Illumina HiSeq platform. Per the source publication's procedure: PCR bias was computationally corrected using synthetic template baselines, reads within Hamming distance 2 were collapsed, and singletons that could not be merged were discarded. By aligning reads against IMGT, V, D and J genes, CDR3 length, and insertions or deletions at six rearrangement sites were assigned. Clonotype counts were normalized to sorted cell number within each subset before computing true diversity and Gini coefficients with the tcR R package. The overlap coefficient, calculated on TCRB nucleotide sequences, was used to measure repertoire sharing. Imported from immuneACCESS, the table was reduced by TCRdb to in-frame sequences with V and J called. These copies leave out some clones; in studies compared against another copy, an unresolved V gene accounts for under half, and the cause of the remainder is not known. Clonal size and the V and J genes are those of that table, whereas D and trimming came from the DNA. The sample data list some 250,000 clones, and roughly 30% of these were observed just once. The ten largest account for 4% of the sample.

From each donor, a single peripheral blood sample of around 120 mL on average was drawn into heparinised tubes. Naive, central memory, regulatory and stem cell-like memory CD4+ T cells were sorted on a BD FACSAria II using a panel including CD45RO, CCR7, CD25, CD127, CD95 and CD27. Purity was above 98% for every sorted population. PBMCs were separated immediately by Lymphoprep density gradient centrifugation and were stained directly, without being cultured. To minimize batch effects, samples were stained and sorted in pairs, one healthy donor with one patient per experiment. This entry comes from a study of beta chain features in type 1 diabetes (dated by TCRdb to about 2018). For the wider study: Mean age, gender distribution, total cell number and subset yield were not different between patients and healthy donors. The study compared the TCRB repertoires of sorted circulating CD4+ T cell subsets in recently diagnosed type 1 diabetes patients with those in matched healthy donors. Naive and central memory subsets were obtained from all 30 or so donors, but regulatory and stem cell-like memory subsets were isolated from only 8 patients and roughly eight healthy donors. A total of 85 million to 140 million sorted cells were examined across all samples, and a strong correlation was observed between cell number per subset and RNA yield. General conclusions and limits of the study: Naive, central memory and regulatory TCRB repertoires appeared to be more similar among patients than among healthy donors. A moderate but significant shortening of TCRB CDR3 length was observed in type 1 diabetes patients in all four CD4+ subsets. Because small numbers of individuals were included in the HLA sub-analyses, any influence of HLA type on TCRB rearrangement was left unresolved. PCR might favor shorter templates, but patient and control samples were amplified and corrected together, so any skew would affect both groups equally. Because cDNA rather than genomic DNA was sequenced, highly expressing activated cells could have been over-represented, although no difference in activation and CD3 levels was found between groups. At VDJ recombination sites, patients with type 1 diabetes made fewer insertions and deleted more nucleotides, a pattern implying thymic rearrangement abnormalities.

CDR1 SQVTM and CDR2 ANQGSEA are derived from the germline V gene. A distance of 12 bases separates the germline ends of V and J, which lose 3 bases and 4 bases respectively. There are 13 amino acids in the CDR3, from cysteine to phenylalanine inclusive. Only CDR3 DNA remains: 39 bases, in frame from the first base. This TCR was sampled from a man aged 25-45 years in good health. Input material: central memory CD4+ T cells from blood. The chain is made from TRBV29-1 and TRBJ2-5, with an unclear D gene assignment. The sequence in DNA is TGCAGCGTTGAGGGGTCACCTCGAGAGACCCAGTACTTC. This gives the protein CSVEGSPRETQYF.